The 30 T cell receptor beta chains presented below share a single source sample, sequenced in a study of regulatory T cells in long-lasting Graves disease. Time point denoted: newly diagnosed GD, antithyroid drugs for less than 3 months. After RNA was extracted from PBMCs, the TCR library was made from it. The authors built TCR beta libraries using iRepertoire HTBI primers and Arm-PCR of CDR3 regions. TCRdb used MiXCR to reprocess the multiplex PCR reads, holding one entry per CDR3 protein. The sample has hundreds of thousands of distinct CDR3 sequences, 16% seen once; the top ten hold about 18%. These data also featured in a second study, about T cells in Graves' hyperthyroidism and ophthalmopathy.

The sequencing here drew on peripheral blood mononuclear cells (PBMCs), taken at new diagnosis, from a patient treated with antithyroid drugs. The source of these receptors is a woman aged 25 to 39 with Graves disease.

The chain combines TRBV4-1 with TRBJ1-5, with a tentative D call TRBD1 (5 bases). CDR1 is MGHRA, CDR2 YSYEKL, per germline. V was trimmed by 1 base and J by 4 bases, leaving 17 bases between them. This CDR3 comprises 17 residues. The CDR3 nucleotides are TGCGCCAGCAGCCAAGCCCCGCTAGACAGACGAAATCAGCCCCAGCATTTT. It is translated as CASSQAPLDRRNQPQHF.

This clonotype was found many times. CDR3 in DNA: TGCGCCAGCAGCTCAACCGGGACGCTCTGGGAGACCCAGTACTTC. This gives the protein CASSSTGTLWETQYF. The rearrangement uses TRBV5-1 and TRBJ2-5; D may be TRBD1 or TRBD2 (5 bases each). Trimming pared 3 bases from V and 5 bases from J, leaving 17 bases between. The CDR3 consists of 15 residues. Germline CDR1 is SGHRS and CDR2 is YFSETQ. Full variable domain (missing parts from reference TRBV5-1 and TRBJ2-5): KAGVTQTPRYLIKTRGQQVTLSCSPISGHRSVSWYQQTPGQGLQFLFEYFSETQRNKGNFPGRFSGRQFSNSRSEMNVSTLELGDSALYLCASSSTGTLWETQYFGPGTRLLVL.

This clonotype was seen a few times. The gene calls are TRBV19 and TRBJ2-7; maybe TRBD2 (5 bases). Germline CDR1 is LNHDA and CDR2 is SQIVND (reference sequence). CDR3 length: 16 amino acids. Trimming took 6 bases from V and 3 from J, leaving 21 bases between them. CDR3 protein: CASRVEGEKGFYEQYF. The CDR3 DNA follows: TGTGCCAGTAGGGTTGAGGGAGAGAAGGGATTCTACGAGCAGTACTTC.

The table lists this clonotype with a few counts. The genes are TRBV29-1 and TRBJ2-7; D is uncertain. CDR3 length: 11 amino acids. Trimming stripped 6 bases from V and 0 bases from J, with 6 bases between. Looked up from germline, CDR1 is SQVTM and CDR2 is ANQGSEA. CDR3 sequence: CSVGPSYEQYF. CDR3 coding DNA: TGCAGCGTGGGTCCCTCCTACGAGCAGTACTTC.

This clonotype was counted many times. This chain uses TRBV9 with TRBJ2-7; tentatively, D is TRBD2 (6 bases). This CDR3 has 14 residues. V was clipped by 0 bases and J by 7 bases, with 14 bases between them. The V gene's germline CDR1 is SGDLS and CDR2 YYNGEE. The CDR3 sequence: CASSVDGTSGEQYF. The CDR3 coding sequence is TGTGCCAGCAGCGTAGACGGGACTTCAGGGGAGCAGTACTTC.

This clonotype was observed at least ten times. The chain has TRBV12-3 or TRBV12-4 and TRBJ2-4, with D perhaps matching TRBD1 or TRBD2 (5 bases each). V lost 8 bases and J 0 bases, leaving 14 bases between the germline ends. This CDR3 has 15 amino acids. The CDR3, as DNA: TGTGCCAGCCTTTCCGGGACGTCAGCCAAAAACATTCAGTACTTC. Its translation: CASLSGTSAKNIQYF.

This clonotype was seen only a few times. The chain uses TRBV30 and TRBJ2-4, with D possibly matching TRBD2 (5 bases). The CDR3 runs 14 residues. The V end was cut by 2 bases, the J end by 0 bases, with 8 bases between. Germline V gene lookup returns CDR1 GTSNPN and CDR2 SVGIG (reference sequence). The CDR3 DNA reads TGTGCCTGGAGTCCGGCGGGAGCCAAAAACATTCAGTACTTC. This codes for CAWSPAGAKNIQYF.

This clonotype was recorded many times. V and J are TRBV12-3 or TRBV12-4 and TRBJ2-7, with 8 positions matching TRBD2. V shed 8 bases and J 2 bases; nucleotides not matched to a gene: 5. The CDR3 is 13 amino acids. The CDR3 region has the DNA TGTGCCAGCGGAACTAGCGGAACCTACGAGCAGTACTTC. It yields the protein CASGTSGTYEQYF.

As DNA, the CDR3 is TGTGCCAGCAGCCAAGATTGGGCGATTTACAATGAGCAGTTCTTC. Its protein product is CASSQDWAIYNEQFF. The chain combines TRBV3-1 with TRBJ2-1; no clear D. Germline-derived CDR1 and CDR2 are LGHDT and YNNKEL (reference sequence). Between the trimmed V and J ends, which lost 0 bases and 4 bases, there was a span of 10 bases. The CDR3 has 15 amino acids.

This clonotype appeared a single time. The V and J genes are TRBV25-1 and TRBJ2-3; TRBD1 aligns across 8 bases. The CDR3 spans 17 residues. V dropped 3 bases and J dropped 5; count of bases not matched to a gene: 13. CDR1 and CDR2 (germline): MGHDK, SYGVNS. The CDR3 protein is CASSDAPRAGQEDTQYF. DNA for the CDR3: TGTGCCAGCAGTGATGCCCCGAGGGCGGGACAGGAAGATACGCAGTATTTT. Supplemented by reference TRBV25-1 and TRBJ2-3, the full variable domain reads EADIYQTPRYLVIGTGKKITLECSQTMGHDKMYWYQQDPGMELHLIHYSYGVNSTEKGDLSSESTVSRIRTEHFPLTLESARPSHTSQYLCASSDAPRAGQEDTQYFGPGTRLTVL.

The sample holds a few counts of this clonotype. The chain carries TRBV19 and TRBJ2-1; D might be TRBD2 (5 bases). This CDR3 comprises 16 residues. Germline assignment: CDR1 LNHDA and CDR2 SQIVND (reference sequence). V lost 6 bases and J 3 bases, leaving 18 bases between the germline ends. This chain's CDR3 is CASRGETTGYYNEQFF. The DNA for the CDR3 is TGTGCCAGTAGAGGAGAGACGACGGGATACTACAATGAGCAGTTCTTC.

The sample holds many counts of this clonotype. The rearrangement joins TRBV28 to TRBJ2-7; D may be TRBD2 (5 bases). The germline V gene has CDR1 MDHEN and CDR2 SYDVKM. The CDR3 contains 16 residues. Trimming stripped 2 bases from V and 2 bases from J, with 16 bases between. CDR3 DNA: TGTGCCAGCAGTTTAATTTTCCGGGGTTCTGCCTACGAGCAGTACTTC. This sequence encodes CASSLIFRGSAYEQYF.

Of note for this clonotype: A much bigger clone sits one base away, suggesting this may be a read error. The rearrangement links TRBV19 to TRBJ2-1, with D unclear. This CDR3 is 13 amino acids long. CDR1 is LNHDA and CDR2 is SQIVND in the germline V gene (reference sequence). The ends were cut back, 8 bases at V and 6 bases at J, with 14 bases in the middle. CDR3 bases: TGTGCCAGTGGTGTCGGAACAGTCAATGAGCAGTTCTTC. Protein product: CASGVGTVNEQFF.

The genes are TRBV25-1 and TRBJ2-5, with D possibly TRBD2 on 6 matching bases. V was cut by 4 bases and J by 6 bases, with 12 bases left in between. CDR1 MGHDK and CDR2 SYGVNS come from the germline V gene. The CDR3 is made up of 13 amino acids. CDR3 coding DNA: TGTGCCAGCAGTGGCGGGACTTGGAAGACCCAGTACTTC. This encodes CASSGGTWKTQYF.

There are many counts of this clonotype. J is TRBJ1-2 and V is TRBV28; D might be TRBD1 (6 bases). The germline V gene has CDR1 MDHEN and CDR2 SYDVKM. Deletions cut 5 bases from V and 6 bases from J, with 16 bases between. The CDR3 extends over 14 amino acids. CDR3 bases: TGTGCCAGCAGTGACCCCGGACAGTTCCATGGCTACACCTTC. This encodes CASSDPGQFHGYTF.

The chain is built from TRBV25-1 and TRBJ1-5; D is perhaps TRBD1 (5 bases). V was clipped by 3 bases and J by 1 base, with 13 bases between them. Germline V gives CDR1 MGHDK, CDR2 SYGVNS. CDR3 length: 16 amino acids. CDR3 sequence: CASSDDGTRSNQPQHF. CDR3 nucleotides: TGTGCCAGCAGTGACGACGGGACCCGGAGCAATCAGCCCCAGCATTTT.

There are a few counts of this clonotype. The rearrangement uses TRBV4-2 and TRBJ1-1, with TRBD1 matching over 11 bases. After removal of 1 base from V and 0 bases from J, the junction contained 1 base not matched to a gene. CDR3 length equals 16 residues. CDR1 is LGHNA, CDR2 YNFKEQ, per germline. CDR3 nucleotide sequence: TGTGCCAGCAGCCAAGGGACAGGGGGCTTGAACACTGAAGCTTTCTTT. Residues: CASSQGTGGLNTEAFF.

The genes are TRBV20-1 and TRBJ2-1; 9 bases match TRBD2. CDR1 DFQATT and CDR2 SNEGSKA come from the germline V gene (reference sequence). Unmatched junction bases numbered 14, after V lost 4 bases and J lost 4 bases. The CDR3 has 17 amino acids. The CDR3 DNA follows: TGCAGTGCTAAAAAGGGAGGAGCGGGAGGCGCTTACAATGAGCAGTTCTTC. Translation: CSAKKGGAGGAYNEQFF.

V usage is TRBV6-5 and J usage is TRBJ2-1; TRBD2 matches 11 bases. The J segment lost 2 bases and the V segment lost 0 bases, leaving 3 bases of the junction unmatched. The CDR3 covers 17 residues. From germline, CDR1 is MNHEY and CDR2 SVGAGI. The CDR3 loop reads CASSYSFSGRAYNEQFF. CDR3 nucleotides: TGTGCCAGCAGTTACTCATTTAGCGGGAGGGCCTACAATGAGCAGTTCTTC.

The gene calls are TRBV20-1 and TRBJ1-1; possible D gene TRBD1, 5 bases. The germline V and J ends were trimmed by 0 bases and 3 bases, with 14 bases remaining between them. Germline values: CDR1 DFQATT, CDR2 SNEGSKA (reference sequence). The CDR3 is 15 amino acids. The DNA for the CDR3 is TGCAGTGCTAGAGATCTCGACAGCGGGGACACTGAAGCTTTCTTT. Residues: CSARDLDSGDTEAFF.

This clonotype has a count of ten or more. The CDR3 nucleotides are TGTGCCAGCCAGACTAGCGGGCCCTACAATGAGCAGTTCTTC. This gives the protein CASQTSGPYNEQFF. The rearrangement links TRBV2 to TRBJ2-1; TRBD2 matches at 10 bases. The CDR3 is made up of 14 amino acids. V shed 8 bases and J 2 bases; nucleotides not matched to a gene: 3. Germline CDR1 is SNHLY and CDR2 is FYNNEI. The complete variable domain, with remaining parts taken from reference TRBV2 and TRBJ2-1, reads EPEVTQTPSHQVTQMGQEVILRCVPISNHLYFYWYRQILGQKVEFLVSFYNNEISEKSEIFDDQFSVERPDGSNFTLKIRSTKLEDSAMYFCASQTSGPYNEQFFGPGTRLTVL.

This clonotype was seen more than once but under ten times. This chain uses TRBV10-3 with TRBJ2-1, with D possibly TRBD1 on 6 matching bases. CDR1 ENHRY and CDR2 SYGVKD come from the germline V gene. Trimming left V 4 bases short and J 8 bases short, with 15 bases between. The CDR3 is 14 residues long. As DNA, the CDR3 is TGTGCCATCAGTGCCAGGGGTGACAAGGATGAGCAGTTCTTC. It yields the protein CAISARGDKDEQFF.

This clonotype was seen a few times. This chain joins TRBV10-3 and TRBJ2-7; 8 nucleotides match TRBD2. Germline CDR1 reads ENHRY; CDR2 reads SYGVKD. The CDR3 runs 13 residues. The V gene end was trimmed by 4 bases and the J gene end by 3 bases; junction bases not matched to a gene: 2. This CDR3 reads CAISGLALYEQYF. CDR3 nucleotides: TGTGCCATCAGTGGACTAGCGCTCTACGAGCAGTACTTC.

This clonotype occurred a few times. CDR3 protein: CAWKKNAGELFF. The CDR3 DNA reads TGTGCCTGGAAGAAAAATGCCGGGGAGCTGTTTTTT. V usage is TRBV30 and J usage is TRBJ2-2, with D unresolved. Trimming took 4 bases from V and 6 from J, leaving 9 bases between them. This CDR3 is built from 12 residues. The germline V gene has CDR1 GTSNPN and CDR2 SVGIG (reference sequence).

The V and J genes are TRBV18 and TRBJ1-6, with D possibly matching TRBD1 (6 bases). The CDR3 is made up of 15 amino acids. Germline CDR1 reads KGHSH; CDR2 reads LQKENI. V lost 5 bases and J lost 8, with 16 bases in between. The DNA of the CDR3 is TGTGCCAGCTCAGAGCTTAAACAGGGCGATTCACCCCTCCACTTT. Amino acids: CASSELKQGDSPLHF. Based on the CDR3 plus reference TRBV18 and TRBJ1-6, the full variable domain is NAGVMQNPRHLVRRRGQEARLRCSPMKGHSHVYWYRQLPEEGLKFMVYLQKENIIDESGMPKERFSAEFPKEGPSILRIQQVVRGDSAAYFCASSELKQGDSPLHFGNGTRLTVT.

This clonotype appeared a few times. The chain employs TRBV6-1 and TRBJ2-6; D remains unclear. The ends were cut back, 4 bases at V and 4 bases at J, with 14 bases in the middle. Germline CDR1 is MNHNS and CDR2 is SASEGT. The CDR3 is made up of 16 amino acids. The CDR3 is CASSVLPATGANVLTF. CDR3 DNA sequence: TGTGCCAGCAGTGTCCTGCCCGCTACCGGGGCCAACGTCCTGACTTTC.

CDR3 sequence reads: CASSNTGWGIMNTEAFF. Here the CDR3 DNA reads TGTGCCAGCAGCAATACAGGGTGGGGGATCATGAACACTGAAGCTTTCTTT. This chain uses TRBV11-3 with TRBJ1-1; possibly TRBD1 for D (6 bases). Between the trimmed V and J ends, which lost 5 bases and 0 bases, there was a span of 19 bases. This CDR3 contains 17 residues. CDR1 SGHNT and CDR2 YENEEA come from the germline V gene.

There are many counts of this clonotype. The V call is TRBV29-1, the J call TRBJ2-1; D possibly corresponds to TRBD2 (5 bases). V lost 5 bases and J 0 bases, leaving 11 bases between the germline ends. This CDR3 is 14 amino acids long. CDR1 is SQVTM and CDR2 is ANQGSEA in the germline V gene. The DNA for the CDR3 is TGCAGCGTTCGCGGGTATAGCTCCTACAATGAGCAGTTCTTC. Protein product: CSVRGYSSYNEQFF.

Ten or more counts support this clonotype. The chain carries TRBV5-1 and TRBJ2-1, with 16 bases aligning to TRBD2. Germline V CDR1 and CDR2: SGHRS, YFSETQ. The V segment lost 3 bases and the J segment 4 bases; nucleotides outside the gene matches: 4. The CDR3 runs 17 residues. The CDR3 coding sequence is TGCGCCAGCAGCTGGGGACTAGCGGGAGGGAAATACAATGAGCAGTTCTTC. Encoded protein: CASSWGLAGGKYNEQFF.

Ten or more counts support this clonotype. The chain carries TRBV20-1 and TRBJ1-2, with 10 bases fitting TRBD1. J gave up 2 bases and V 6 bases, and 15 bases lay outside the gene matches. Germline CDR1 is DFQATT and CDR2 is SNEGSKA (reference sequence). The CDR3 runs 17 residues. The CDR3 DNA reads TGCAGTGCGATTCTTCCGGGACAGGGGTCGAGAAACTATGGCTACACCTTC. This translates into CSAILPGQGSRNYGYTF.